One sample yielded the 10 T cell receptor beta chains listed below, sequenced in a study of cytomegalovirus exposure and HLA in healthy donors. 60 Vbeta and 13 Jbeta primers were used in PCR. The data were produced by immunoSEQ multiplex PCR, yet TCRdb's version contains in-frame clones alone and is incomplete. The sample holds about 89,000 clones, over 8% seen once. Sample: PBMCs. The receptors derive from a man aged 50 to 60 in good health and CMV-seropositive.

This clone was picked up a small number of times. This rearrangement joins TRBV29-1 to TRBJ2-1; TRBD2 aligns across 8 bases. The CDR3 is made up of 13 amino acids. V shed 5 bases and J 9 bases; nucleotides not matched to a gene: 9. Germline V gene sequence: CDR1 SQVTM, CDR2 ANQGSEA. The CDR3 nucleotides read TGCAGCGTTTTGGGAAACGGGAGGGGTGAGCAGTTCTTC. Translating gives CSVLGNGRGEQFF.

This clone occurred many times. The rearrangement joins TRBV6-5 to TRBJ2-6, with D possibly TRBD2 on 5 matching bases. This CDR3 contains 15 residues. Deletions cut 5 bases from V and 1 base from J, with 9 bases between. Per germline, CDR1 MNHEY and CDR2 SVGAGI. The CDR3 DNA reads as TGTGCCAGCAGTCCTACTAGATCTGGGGCCAACGTCCTGACTTTC. Amino acids: CASSPTRSGANVLTF.

In this sample, this clone turned up a few times. The chain carries TRBV9 and TRBJ2-2, with TRBD2 matching 9 bases. The CDR3 runs 17 residues. V lost 2 bases, J lost 4 bases, and 9 bases stayed unmatched. Germline CDR1 is SGDLS and CDR2 is YYNGEE. For the CDR3, the DNA is TGTGCCAGCAGCGTTTCCTTAGCGGGAGCGGGCACCGGGGAGCTGTTTTTT. Translation gives CASSVSLAGAGTGELFF.

This clone was seen more than once but under ten times. The rearrangement uses TRBV28 and TRBJ2-5; 10 nucleotides agree with TRBD2. Trimming cost V 6 bases and J 5 bases; bases outside gene matches: 9. This CDR3 is built from 15 residues. In germline, CDR1 is MDHEN, CDR2 SYDVKM. The CDR3 loop reads CASRPEREGRETQYF. The CDR3 coding sequence is TGTGCCAGCAGACCCGAGCGGGAGGGCCGGGAGACCCAGTACTTC.

The chain combines TRBV7-2 with TRBJ2-1; no firm D call. This CDR3 comprises 15 residues. Between the trimmed V and J ends, which lost 6 bases and 6 bases, there was a span of 18 bases. Per germline, CDR1 SGHTA and CDR2 FQGNSA. CDR3 loop: CASSLLPGSVNEQFF. CDR3 coding DNA: TGTGCCAGCAGTCTGCTCCCAGGTTCTGTCAATGAGCAGTTCTTC.

This clone has a handful of counts. The chain is built from TRBV5-4 and TRBJ2-6; 8 bases align to TRBD2. This CDR3 contains 19 residues. Germline CDR1 reads SGHNT; CDR2 reads YYREEE (reference sequence). The J segment lost 1 base and the V segment lost 4 bases, leaving 13 bases of the junction unmatched. The CDR3 spells CASSPAGGAGRSGANVLTF. CDR3 bases: TGTGCCAGCAGCCCGGCGGGGGGCGCTGGTAGATCTGGGGCCAACGTCCTGACTTTC.

This clone showed up just a few times. Here the CDR3 reads CASSSTQYNEQFF. In DNA, the CDR3 is TGTGCCAGCAGCTCTACTCAATACAATGAGCAGTTCTTC. The chain joins TRBV7-3 to TRBJ2-1; D unclear. Trimming took off 4 bases at V and 4 bases at J, with 8 bases between the two ends. The CDR3 covers 13 residues. Germline V gene lookup returns CDR1 SGHTA and CDR2 FQGTGA.

The chain recombines TRBV6-5 with TRBJ2-1; D may be TRBD1 (5 bases). V lost 2 bases to trimming and J lost 1 base, with 9 bases between them. Per germline, CDR1 MNHEY and CDR2 SVGAGI. The CDR3 is made up of 15 amino acids. In DNA, the CDR3 is TGTGCCAGCAGTTACCCCGACAGTTCCTACAATGAGCAGTTCTTC. It codes for CASSYPDSSYNEQFF.

This clone was picked up a small number of times. V usage is TRBV6-1 and J usage is TRBJ1-6, with a weak D call TRBD1 (5 bases). The CDR3 loop spans 15 amino acids. The germline V gene encodes CDR1 MNHNS and CDR2 SASEGT. V lost 2 bases and J lost 8, with 13 bases in between. The CDR3 loop reads CASSEWGRTYSPLHF. The CDR3 nucleotides read TGTGCCAGCAGTGAATGGGGGAGGACTTATTCACCCCTCCACTTT.

This clone was observed a few times. The rearrangement uses TRBV5-6 and TRBJ2-3, with a weak D call TRBD2 (5 bases). CDR1 and CDR2 (germline): SGHDT, YYEEEE. CDR3 length: 14 amino acids. The ends were cut back, 1 base at V and 5 bases at J, with 11 bases in the middle. CDR3 bases: TGTGCCAGCAGCTTGACTAGTAGGATAGATACGCAGTATTTT. It specifies CASSLTSRIDTQYF.